This passage covers 4 T cell receptor beta chains from one sample sequenced in a study of tumor and adjacent non-tumor tissue in lung cancer. Three rounds of nested PCR, following a modified ARM-PCR protocol, produced the TCRbeta library. Each CDR3 protein is one row after TCRdb ran MiXCR on the multiplex PCR reads. Here the sample spans just over 200,000 distinct CDR3 sequences, about 71% being singletons. RNA was extracted from bulk tissue without any cell sorting. Material: lung tumor tissue. The source of these receptors is a man in his 60s with non-small cell lung cancer.

This clonotype was found a few times. A much larger clone lies one base from this, so it may be a read error. The V call is TRBV20-1, the J call TRBJ2-2; a weak D match, TRBD2 (6 bases). With 3 bases removed from V and 1 base from J, the gap between germline ends came to 9 bases. This CDR3 has 14 amino acids. Germline V lookup: CDR1 DFQATT, CDR2 SNEGSKA (reference sequence). CDR3 DNA: TGCAGTGCTAGCCCGGGAGTGAACACCGGGGAGCTGTTTTTT. It is translated as CSASPGVNTGELFF.

For the CDR3, the DNA is TGTGCCAGCAGTTACGCAGCCCGGGATACGCAGTATTTT. Protein product: CASSYAARDTQYF. V gene TRBV6-5 combines with J gene TRBJ2-3; D remains ambiguous. The CDR3 is 13 amino acids. In germline, CDR1 is MNHEY, CDR2 SVGAGI. V was shortened by 2 bases and J by 6 bases, with 9 bases between the two germline ends.

This chain joins TRBV6-1 and TRBJ1-5; maybe TRBD1 (5 bases). Germline CDR1 reads MNHNS; CDR2 reads SASEGT. This CDR3 has 16 residues. With 10 bases removed from V and 0 bases from J, the gap between germline ends came to 19 bases. The chain's CDR3 is CAIRPDGGYSNQPQHF. The CDR3 DNA follows: TGTGCCATCAGACCCGACGGGGGGTATAGCAATCAGCCCCAGCATTTT.

This chain joins TRBV20-1 and TRBJ1-2, with D possibly being TRBD1 (6 bases). CDR3 length: 13 amino acids. In germline, CDR1 is DFQATT, CDR2 SNEGSKA (reference sequence). Between the trimmed V and J ends, which lost 7 bases and 8 bases, there was a span of 20 bases. The chain's CDR3 is CSGRLGGALGYTF. As DNA, the CDR3 is TGCAGTGGCCGCCTCGGGGGGGCCCTCGGCTACACCTTC.